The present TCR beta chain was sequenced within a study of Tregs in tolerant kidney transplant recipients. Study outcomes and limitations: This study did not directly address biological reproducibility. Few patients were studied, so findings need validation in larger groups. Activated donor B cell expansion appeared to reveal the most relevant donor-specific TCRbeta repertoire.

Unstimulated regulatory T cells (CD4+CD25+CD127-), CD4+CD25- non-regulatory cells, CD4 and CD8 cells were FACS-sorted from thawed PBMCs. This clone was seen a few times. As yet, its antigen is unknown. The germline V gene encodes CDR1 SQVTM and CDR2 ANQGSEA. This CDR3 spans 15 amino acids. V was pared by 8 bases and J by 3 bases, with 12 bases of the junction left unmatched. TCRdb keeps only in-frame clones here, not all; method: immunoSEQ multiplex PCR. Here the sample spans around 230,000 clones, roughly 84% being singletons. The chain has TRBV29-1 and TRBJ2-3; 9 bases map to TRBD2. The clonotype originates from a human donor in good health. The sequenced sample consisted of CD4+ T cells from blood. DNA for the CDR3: TGCAGCACGGAACGGGGTAGCGGGGGAACAGATACGCAGTATTTT. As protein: CSTERGSGGTDTQYF.